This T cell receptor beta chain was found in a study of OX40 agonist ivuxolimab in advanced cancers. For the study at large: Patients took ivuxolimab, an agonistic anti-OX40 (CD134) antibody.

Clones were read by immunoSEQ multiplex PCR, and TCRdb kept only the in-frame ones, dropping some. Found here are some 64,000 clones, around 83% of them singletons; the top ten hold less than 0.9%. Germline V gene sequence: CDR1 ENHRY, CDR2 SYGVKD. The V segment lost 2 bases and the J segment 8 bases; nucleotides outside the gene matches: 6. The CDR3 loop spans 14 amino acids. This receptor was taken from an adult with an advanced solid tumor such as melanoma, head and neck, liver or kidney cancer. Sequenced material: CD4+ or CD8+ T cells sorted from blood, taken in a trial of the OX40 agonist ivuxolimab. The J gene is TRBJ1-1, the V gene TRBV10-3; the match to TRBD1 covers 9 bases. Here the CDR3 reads CAISEPGQGDEAFF. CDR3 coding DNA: TGTGCCATCAGTGAGCCGGGACAGGGTGACGAAGCTTTCTTT.